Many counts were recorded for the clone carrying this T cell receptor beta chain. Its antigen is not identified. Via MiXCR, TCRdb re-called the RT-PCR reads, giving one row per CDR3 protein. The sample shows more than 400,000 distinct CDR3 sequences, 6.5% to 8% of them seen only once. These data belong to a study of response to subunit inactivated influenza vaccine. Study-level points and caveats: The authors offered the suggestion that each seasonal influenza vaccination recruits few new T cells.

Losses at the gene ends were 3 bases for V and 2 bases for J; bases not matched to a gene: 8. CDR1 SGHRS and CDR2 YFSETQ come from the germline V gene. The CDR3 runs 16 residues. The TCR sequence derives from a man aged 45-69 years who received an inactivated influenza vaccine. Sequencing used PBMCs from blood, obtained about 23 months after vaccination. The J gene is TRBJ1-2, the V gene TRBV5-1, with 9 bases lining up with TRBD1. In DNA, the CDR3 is TGCGCCAGCAGCTGGGGGACAGGGAGTAAGAACTATGGCTACACCTTC. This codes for CASSWGTGSKNYGYTF.